Below, 15 T cell receptor beta chains from the same sample are listed, as sequenced in a study of blood T cell repertoires in COVID-19 (dated by TCRdb to 2018 to 2020). Receptor libraries were prepared by the immunoSEQ multiplex PCR assay. Sourced from immuneACCESS, this table was stored by TCRdb with only in-frame sequences that have V and J called. A share of the clones is absent; for the studies checked, an unresolved V gene accounts for under half, and the remainder has no known explanation. This sample holds approximately 160,000 clones; approximately 84% were observed only once. The ten largest clones capture around 8.1% of the sample. Sequencing used peripheral blood. Receptor source: a woman aged 55 to 70 with COVID-19, enrolled during active disease.

The chain uses TRBV15 and TRBJ2-1; tentatively, D is TRBD1 (5 bases). In germline, CDR1 is LNHNV, CDR2 YYDKDF (reference sequence). The CDR3 sequence is 13 residues long. The V and J ends lost 0 bases and 10 bases respectively, with 10 bases between them. The CDR3 region has the DNA TGTGCCACCAGCAGAGAGTCGGCAGGGGAGCAGTTCTTC. It is translated as CATSRESAGEQFF. Looking up the rest from reference TRBV15 and TRBJ2-1 gives the full variable domain: DAMVIQNPRYQVTQFGKPVTLSCSQTLNHNVMYWYQQKSSQAPKLLFHYYDKDFNNEADTPDNFQSRRPNTSFCFLDIRSPGLGDTAMYLCATSRESAGEQFFGPGTRLTVL.

This sequence joins TRBV19 and TRBJ1-2; D is undetermined. Deletions cut 2 bases from V and 8 bases from J, with 9 bases between. Germline CDR1 and CDR2: LNHDA and SQIVND (reference sequence). The CDR3 covers 12 residues. The CDR3 DNA reads as TGTGCCAGTAGTATAACCGGGAGAGGCTACACCTTC. Amino acid sequence: CASSITGRGYTF.

In the case of this clone: At the DNA level, this CDR3 is encoded by other sequences in the same sample as well. The chain joins TRBV6-5 to TRBJ1-3, with 8 bases matching TRBD1. The CDR3 is made up of 14 amino acids. The J segment lost 2 bases and the V segment lost 5 bases, leaving 2 bases of the junction unmatched. In germline, CDR1 is MNHEY, CDR2 SVGAGI. CDR3 bases: TGTGCCAGCAGTCTGGACAGGGCTGGAAACACCATATATTTT. The encoded protein is CASSLDRAGNTIYF.

The chain carries TRBV7-9 and TRBJ2-1; D is undetermined. Germline-derived CDR1 and CDR2 are SEHNR and FQNEAQ (reference sequence). The CDR3 covers 14 residues. Deletions cut 1 base from V and 4 bases from J, with 8 bases between. The CDR3: CASSLGLRYNEQFF. The CDR3 DNA reads as TGTGCCAGCAGCTTAGGACTCCGGTACAATGAGCAGTTCTTC.

The chain is built from TRBV6-5 and TRBJ2-3, with D unclear. CDR1 is MNHEY, CDR2 SVGAGI, per germline. Trimming cost V 4 bases and J 4 bases, with 3 bases left between them. The CDR3 runs to 11 residues. In nucleotides, the CDR3 is TGTGCCAGCAGTTTAGCAGATACGCAGTATTTT. Residues: CASSLADTQYF.

This chain uses TRBV19 with TRBJ2-3, with 10 bases that match TRBD2. The length of the CDR3 is 17 residues. Germline V gives CDR1 LNHDA, CDR2 SQIVND (reference sequence). After removal of 5 bases from V and 4 bases from J, the junction contained 12 bases not matched to a gene. For the CDR3, the DNA is TGTGCCAGTAGTCTCGGAGCGGGAGGGCCGTTGGCAGATACGCAGTATTTT. It specifies CASSLGAGGPLADTQYF.

The rearrangement links TRBV4-1 to TRBJ1-1, with 8 nucleotides matching TRBD1. V lost 6 bases, J lost 4 bases, and 13 bases stayed unmatched. Germline lookup yields CDR1 MGHRA and CDR2 YSYEKL. The CDR3 runs to 16 residues. CDR3 amino acids: CASSPLPGGASTEAFF. CDR3 nucleotides: TGCGCCAGCAGTCCCCTGCCAGGGGGCGCGAGCACTGAAGCTTTCTTT.

The chain is built from TRBV20-1 and TRBJ2-5; the D gene is possibly TRBD1 (5 bases). CDR3 size: 11 residues. Looked up from germline, CDR1 is DFQATT and CDR2 is SNEGSKA (reference sequence). V lost 4 bases and J 8 bases, leaving 11 bases between the germline ends. The CDR3 DNA reads TGCAGTGCTAAACTGGACACAACCCAGTACTTC. It is translated as CSAKLDTTQYF.

The chain has TRBV5-5 and TRBJ1-1; D not resolved. Germline CDR1 is SGHKS and CDR2 is YYEKEE (reference sequence). V lost 2 bases and J 11 bases, leaving 13 bases between the germline ends. This CDR3 is 12 amino acids long. In DNA, the CDR3 is TGTGCCAGCAGCTTTAATTATCAGGCGGCTTTCTTT. Its protein is CASSFNYQAAFF.

The chain carries TRBV19 and TRBJ1-1; 7 bases line up with TRBD1. V trimming: 5 bases; J trimming: 1 base; junction bases outside the gene matches: 4. Germline V gives CDR1 LNHDA, CDR2 SQIVND (reference sequence). The CDR3 extends over 14 amino acids. The CDR3 bases are TGTGCCAGTAGTGTCGGACAGGCGAACACTGAAGCTTTCTTT. This gives the protein CASSVGQANTEAFF. The full variable domain, rest sourced from reference TRBV19 and TRBJ1-1, is DGGITQSPKYLFRKEGQNVTLSCEQNLNHDAMYWYRQDPGQGLRLIYYSQIVNDFQKGDIAEGYSVSREKKESFPLTVTSAQKNPTAFYLCASSVGQANTEAFFGQGTRLTVV.

The chain uses TRBV18 and TRBJ1-5; 9 bases map to TRBD1. Trimming cost V 3 bases and J 6 bases; bases outside gene matches: 12. Germline CDR1 is KGHSH and CDR2 is LQKENI. The CDR3 loop spans 17 amino acids. CDR3 sequence (DNA): TGTGCCAGCTCACCTACCCGGGACAGGGTAATTAGTCAGCCCCAGCATTTT. It codes for CASSPTRDRVISQPQHF.

This sequence joins TRBV6-5 and TRBJ2-5; 9 bases map to TRBD1. CDR1 is MNHEY, CDR2 SVGAGI, per germline. The V segment lost 6 bases and the J segment 7 bases; nucleotides outside the gene matches: 9. This CDR3 has 14 amino acids. CDR3 amino acids: CASRPPGQGGTQYF. The CDR3 DNA follows: TGTGCCAGCAGACCTCCGGGACAGGGAGGGACCCAGTACTTC.

This chain connects TRBV3-1 (or the pseudogene TRBV3-2) to TRBJ1-1; D not certain. The CDR3 extends over 13 amino acids. Germline lookup yields CDR1 LGHDT and CDR2 YNNKEL (reference sequence). Trimming took off 2 bases at V and 1 base at J, with 5 bases between the two ends. The CDR3 region is CASSQQENTEAFF. The CDR3 bases are TGTGCCAGCAGCCAACAGGAGAACACTGAAGCTTTCTTT.

The rearrangement uses TRBV12-3 or TRBV12-4 and TRBJ2-1; D ambiguous. V was trimmed by 1 base and J by 8 bases, leaving 6 bases between them. This CDR3 is built from 12 residues. The CDR3 nucleotides read TGTGCCAGCAGTTTAGACGGGTATGAGCAGTTCTTC. This translates into CASSLDGYEQFF.

V and J are TRBV5-1 and TRBJ2-1, with D tentatively TRBD1 (6 bases). V lost 3 bases and J 0 bases, leaving 13 bases between the germline ends. Germline V lookup: CDR1 SGHRS, CDR2 YFSETQ. This CDR3 is 16 amino acids long. The DNA for the CDR3 is TGCGCCAGCAGCTGGACAGCTACAAGCTCCTACAATGAGCAGTTCTTC. Translating it yields CASSWTATSSYNEQFF.